This T cell receptor beta chain appears in the sequencing data of a study of Tregs in tolerant kidney transplant recipients. General study points: Tregs expanded with activated donor B cells seemed most donor-specific.

Thawed PBMCs were FACS-sorted into unstimulated CD4+CD25+CD127- regulatory T cells, CD4+CD25- non-regulatory cells, CD4 and CD8 cells. Measured with immunoSEQ multiplex PCR; TCRdb has only the in-frame clones, and not every one. The sample lists 60,000 to 95,000 clones, around 98% occurring once. V lost 8 bases, J lost 3 bases, and 16 bases lay in between. The CDR3 extends over 14 amino acids. Germline V CDR1 and CDR2: SGHTA, FQGTGA. Comments on this clone: Its antigen is currently unknown.

This TCR derives from a human donor who received a combined kidney and bone marrow transplant. The genes are TRBV7-3 and TRBJ1-1, with D uncertain. Sample: CD4+ T cells from blood, taken before the transplant. This CDR3 reads CASPHPGEDTEAFF. In DNA, the CDR3 is TGTGCCAGCCCCCACCCTGGGGAGGACACTGAAGCTTTCTTT. Based on the CDR3 plus reference TRBV7-3 and TRBJ1-1, the full variable domain is GAGVSQTPSNKVTEKGKYVELRCDPISGHTALYWYRQSLGQGPEFLIYFQGTGAADDSGLPNDRFFAVRPEGSVSTLKIQRTERGDSAVYLCASPHPGEDTEAFFGQGTRLTVV.